This T cell receptor (beta chain) was recovered during a study of a mutant IDH1 vaccine in newly diagnosed glioma. The sample's time point: baseline, week 1 (first vaccination visit). This sample's treatment: pre-vaccination baseline after standard-of-care therapy. Sequenced by immunoSEQ multiplex PCR; TCRdb stores in-frame clones only, minus some. This repertoire shows about 54,000 clones, roughly 80% found once; its top ten account for nearly 20%. V lost 4 bases to trimming and J lost 4 bases, with 16 bases between them. The CDR3 totals 15 residues. Germline V gene lookup returns CDR1 LGHNA and CDR2 YSLEER.

The sequence was obtained from a man between 18 and 29 years old with glioma. The rearrangement joins TRBV4-3 to TRBJ1-1, with a tentative D call TRBD1 (5 bases). The sequencing here drew on PBMCs, taken from a glioma patient treated with radiotherapy, temozolomide or both. The CDR3 sequence is CASSRGAGVGTEAFF. In DNA form, the CDR3 reads TGCGCCAGCAGCCGCGGGGCTGGGGTGGGCACTGAAGCTTTCTTT.